The present entry profiles one T cell receptor (beta chain) with its context. Its antigen is currently unknown. These data originate in a study of OX40 agonist ivuxolimab in advanced cancers. Overall study context: Of mixed ages from 23 to 79 and averaging about 56 years, the group was roughly 85% male. Antecedent anti-PD-1, anti-PD-L1 or anti-CTLA-4 therapy was permissible, with over 35% having received some.

Study-wide points: Patients who responded partially at 0.1-3.0 mg/kg showed clonal expansion ranking among the lowest. Circulating CD4+ and CD8+ T cells showed clonal expansion by week 6 at 0.1 to 3.0 mg/kg.

CDR1 is MNHNY and CDR2 is SVGAGI in the germline V gene (reference sequence). The CDR3 contains 14 residues. V lost 6 bases and J lost 5, with 17 bases in between. Sequenced by immunoSEQ multiplex PCR; TCRdb stores in-frame clones only, minus some. The data show about 73,000 clones, around 80% seen once. The specimen comprised CD4+ or CD8+ T cells sorted from blood, sampled in a trial of the OX40 agonist ivuxolimab. The chain combines TRBV6-6 with TRBJ2-7, with D tentatively TRBD1 (6 bases). The TCR originated in an adult with an advanced solid tumor such as melanoma, head and neck, liver or kidney cancer. The CDR3 is CASSDPGTSNEQYF. The CDR3 DNA reads TGTGCCAGCAGCGACCCCGGGACAAGTAACGAGCAGTACTTC.